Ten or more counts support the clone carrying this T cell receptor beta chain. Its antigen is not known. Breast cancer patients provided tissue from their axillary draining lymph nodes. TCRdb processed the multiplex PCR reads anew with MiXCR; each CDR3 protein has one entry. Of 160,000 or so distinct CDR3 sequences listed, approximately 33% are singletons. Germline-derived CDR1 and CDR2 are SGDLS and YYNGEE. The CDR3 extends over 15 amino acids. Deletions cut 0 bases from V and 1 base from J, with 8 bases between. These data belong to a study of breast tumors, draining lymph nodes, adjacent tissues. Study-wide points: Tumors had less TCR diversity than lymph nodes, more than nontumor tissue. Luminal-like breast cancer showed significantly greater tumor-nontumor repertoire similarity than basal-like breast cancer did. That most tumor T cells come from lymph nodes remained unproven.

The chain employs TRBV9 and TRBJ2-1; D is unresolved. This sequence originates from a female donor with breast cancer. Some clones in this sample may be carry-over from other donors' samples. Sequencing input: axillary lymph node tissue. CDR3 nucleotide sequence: TGTGCCAGCAGCGTAGCCGGAGAATCCTACAATGAGCAGTTCTTC. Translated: CASSVAGESYNEQFF. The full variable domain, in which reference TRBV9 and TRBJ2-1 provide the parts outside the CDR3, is DSGVTQTPKHLITATGQRVTLRCSPRSGDLSVYWYQQSLDQGLQFLIQYYNGEERAKGNILERFSAQQFPDLHSELNLSSLELGDSALYFCASSVAGESYNEQFFGPGTRLTVL.